This TCR beta chain originates from a study of blood T cell repertoires in COVID-19. Study details: Donors in the United States, Italy and Spain gave samples during acute or convalescent COVID-19. Nucleic acid was either cDNA or gDNA, and it came from T cells, B-cell-depleted T cells, or PBMCs.

Clones were sequenced by immunoSEQ multiplex PCR, and TCRdb holds only the in-frame ones, with some missing. The data hold approximately 210,000 clones, with roughly 78% observed a single time. V shed 3 bases and J 3 bases; nucleotides not matched to a gene: 4. CDR3 length: 16 residues. The germline CDR1 and CDR2 sequences are KGHDR and SFDVKD. The sample taken for sequencing was peripheral blood. The sequence was obtained from a woman aged 40 to 49 with acute or convalescent COVID-19. The chain couples TRBV24-1 to TRBJ1-6; 7 bases line up with TRBD1. Written as DNA, the CDR3 is TGTGCCACCAGTGATGGACACAGGGGCTATAATTCACCCCTCCACTTT. Residues: CATSDGHRGYNSPLHF.